Shown below are 26 T cell receptor beta chains from a single sample sequenced in a study of CD8 T cells in ankylosing spondylitis (dated by TCRdb to about 2017). The library relied on 5' RACE. These reads were obtained on an Illumina HiSeq 2500. TCRdb reprocessing: public reads trimmed at Q25 with fastp, clones called with MiXCR, in-frame beta chains kept. Entries are consolidated by CDR3 protein sequence, retaining the most common genes and DNA. In all, the sample holds 200,000 to 300,000 distinct CDR3 sequences, and approximately 24% of those were seen once. The ten largest clonotypes hold around 0.64% of the sample. The specimen was blood, either unsorted or a sorted T cell fraction (not recorded which). The source is a male donor with ankylosing spondylitis or in good health (not recorded which).

This clonotype has a count of ten or more. The chain links TRBV9 to TRBJ2-1; 9 positions match TRBD1. V shed 2 bases, J shed 10 bases, and the junction held 13 bases outside the gene matches. Germline V gene lookup returns CDR1 SGDLS and CDR2 YYNGEE. The CDR3 is 16 residues long. The CDR3 is CASSVDPGQGVQEQFF. The CDR3 DNA is TGTGCCAGCAGCGTGGACCCGGGACAGGGCGTACAGGAGCAGTTCTTC.

The chain recombines TRBV5-6 with TRBJ2-5, with D perhaps matching TRBD2 (6 bases). V shed 0 bases and J shed 3 bases, with 12 bases lying between them. The germline CDR1 and CDR2 sequences are SGHDT and YYEEEE. This CDR3 has 15 residues. CDR3 in DNA: TGTGCCAGCAGCTTGGGGTATACGGGGGAAGAGACCCAGTACTTC. Its protein is CASSLGYTGEETQYF.

The chain recombines TRBV12-3 or TRBV12-4 with TRBJ2-2; tentatively, D is TRBD1 (5 bases). The germline V and J ends were trimmed by 4 bases and 2 bases, with 20 bases remaining between them. CDR3 size: 18 residues. The CDR3 region is CASSYRTRQKGNTGELFF. The CDR3 DNA sequence: TGTGCCAGCAGTTATAGGACCCGACAGAAAGGAAACACCGGGGAGCTGTTTTTT.

The table lists this clonotype with a few counts. The chain couples TRBV23-1 to TRBJ2-1; TRBD1 agrees at 11 bases. TRBV23-1 is treated as an ORF (open reading frame) with a function not yet certain. The CDR3 runs 16 residues. V trimming: 8 bases; J trimming: 2 bases; junction bases outside the gene matches: 8. The CDR3 region is CASPPRGQGAYNEQFF. The CDR3 nucleotides are TGCGCCAGCCCCCCCCGGGGACAGGGGGCCTACAATGAGCAGTTCTTC.

This rearrangement joins TRBV10-3 to TRBJ2-5; D tentatively reads TRBD1 or TRBD2 (5 bases each). The germline gives CDR1 ENHRY, CDR2 SYGVKD. The CDR3 contains 14 residues. Trimming shortened V by 0 bases and J by 7 bases, and 12 bases separated the two germline ends. The CDR3 DNA reads as TGTGCCATCAGTGAGTCTGAGGGAAGGGGGACCCAGTACTTC. This encodes CAISESEGRGTQYF.

This clonotype was detected many times. This chain connects TRBV4-1 to TRBJ2-7; 7 bases map to TRBD1. The germline gives CDR1 MGHRA, CDR2 YSYEKL. V shed 1 base and J 10 bases; nucleotides not matched to a gene: 10. CDR3 size: 14 residues. The CDR3 protein is CASSQVSSGGTQYF. Here the CDR3 DNA reads TGCGCCAGCAGCCAAGTGTCGTCAGGGGGAACTCAGTACTTC.

This clonotype occurred a few times. This chain links TRBV15 with TRBJ2-7, with TRBD1 as a possible D gene (5 bases). The CDR3 totals 13 residues. Trimming stripped 0 bases from V and 4 bases from J, with 7 bases between. Germline CDR1 and CDR2: LNHNV and YYDKDF (reference sequence). The DNA for the CDR3 is TGTGCCACCAGCAGAGAAAGGGGTTACGAGCAGTACTTC. Amino acid sequence: CATSRERGYEQYF.

This clonotype came up many times. DNA of the CDR3: TGCAGTGCTAGGGGACTAGCGGGGGGGATGCAGTATTTT. As protein: CSARGLAGGMQYF. V is TRBV20-1 and J is TRBJ2-3, with 16 bases matching TRBD2. The CDR3 covers 13 residues. J lost 11 bases, V lost 3 bases, and 2 bases had no gene match. CDR1 and CDR2 from the germline V gene are DFQATT and SNEGSKA (reference sequence).

This clonotype was seen a handful of times. This chain uses TRBV12-3 or TRBV12-4 with TRBJ2-2; TRBD2 agrees at 7 bases. CDR3 length equals 17 residues. The trim removed 4 bases at V and 0 bases at J, leaving 8 bases unmatched. The CDR3 loop is CASSSGGSRSNTGELFF. CDR3 DNA sequence: TGTGCCAGCAGTTCCGGGGGGTCAAGATCGAACACCGGGGAGCTGTTTTTT.

This clonotype was counted between two and nine times. This chain joins TRBV9 and TRBJ1-6; D uncertain. Trimming took off 4 bases at V and 4 bases at J, with 12 bases between the two ends. The germline V gene has CDR1 SGDLS and CDR2 YYNGEE. The CDR3 has 15 residues. CDR3 sequence reads: CASSLTSLYNSPLHF. Here the CDR3 DNA reads TGTGCCAGCAGCCTCACCAGCCTATATAATTCACCCCTCCACTTT. Using reference TRBV9 and TRBJ1-6 for the parts outside the CDR3, the full variable domain is DSGVTQTPKHLITATGQRVTLRCSPRSGDLSVYWYQQSLDQGLQFLIQYYNGEERAKGNILERFSAQQFPDLHSELNLSSLELGDSALYFCASSLTSLYNSPLHFGNGTRLTVT.

The rearrangement uses TRBV25-1 and TRBJ2-1, with D hard to call. The V gene lost 2 bases and the J gene lost 12 bases, with 14 bases spanning the gap. This CDR3 has 13 residues. CDR1 and CDR2 from the germline V gene are MGHDK and SYGVNS. CDR3 nucleotide sequence: TGTGCCAGCAGTGAAAGGCAGATCGATCGGCAGTTCTTC. It is translated as CASSERQIDRQFF.

The chain uses TRBV20-1 and TRBJ2-5; 9 nucleotides match TRBD2. V shed 3 bases and J 2 bases; nucleotides not matched to a gene: 10. The CDR3 loop spans 16 amino acids. Germline-derived CDR1 and CDR2 are DFQATT and SNEGSKA (reference sequence). CDR3 in DNA: TGCAGTGCTAGGTCCCTAGCGGGGCAACCACAAGAGACCCAGTACTTC. Its protein is CSARSLAGQPQETQYF.

V usage is TRBV20-1 and J usage is TRBJ1-1; no reliable D call. Germline loops: CDR1 DFQATT, CDR2 SNEGSKA (reference sequence). The CDR3 is made up of 13 amino acids. The V end was cut by 2 bases, the J end by 1 base, with 8 bases between. This CDR3 is CSARRDGNTEAFF. CDR3 DNA: TGCAGTGCTAGAAGGGATGGGAACACTGAAGCTTTCTTT.

This clonotype has a count of ten or more. This chain joins TRBV5-1 and TRBJ1-1, with 8 bases identical to TRBD1. The trim removed 4 bases at V and 2 bases at J, leaving 10 bases unmatched. CDR3 length equals 16 residues. Germline loops: CDR1 SGHRS, CDR2 YFSETQ. CDR3 in amino acids: CASSPLGGTGNTEAFF. The CDR3 bases are TGCGCCAGCAGCCCCCTAGGCGGGACAGGAAACACTGAAGCTTTCTTT.

A few counts support this clonotype. This chain uses TRBV10-3 with TRBJ2-5, with 14 nucleotides matching TRBD2. Germline CDR1 is ENHRY and CDR2 is SYGVKD. Germline trimming cut 10 bases from V and 5 bases from J; bases unmatched to any gene: 9. This CDR3 comprises 15 residues. This CDR3 is CATTSGGAGSETQYF. The CDR3 DNA reads TGTGCCACGACTAGCGGGGGGGCAGGATCCGAGACCCAGTACTTC.

V is TRBV5-1 and J is TRBJ2-1, with TRBD1 as a possible D gene (6 bases). V shed 4 bases and J shed 2 bases, with 16 bases lying between them. Germline CDR1 reads SGHRS; CDR2 reads YFSETQ. The CDR3 extends over 16 amino acids. DNA for the CDR3: TGCGCCAGCAGCCCGGAAACCGGGACACCCTACAATGAGCAGTTCTTC. Protein product: CASSPETGTPYNEQFF.

This clonotype appeared many times. The chain employs TRBV10-3 and TRBJ2-1, with D tentatively TRBD2 (5 bases). The germline gives CDR1 ENHRY, CDR2 SYGVKD. This CDR3 is 12 amino acids long. The V and J ends lost 10 bases and 7 bases respectively, with 14 bases between them. As DNA, the CDR3 is TGTGCCACCCACGGGGTCGGAAATGAGCAGTTCTTC. Its translation is CATHGVGNEQFF.

The chain is built from TRBV24-1 and TRBJ2-7; maybe TRBD1 (5 bases). The V gene lost 3 bases and the J gene lost 0 bases, with 11 bases spanning the gap. This CDR3 is built from 15 residues. CDR1 is KGHDR and CDR2 is SFDVKD in the germline V gene. Written as DNA, the CDR3 is TGTGCCACCAGTGATAGGAAGGGGCTCTCCTACGAGCAGTACTTC. Amino acid sequence: CATSDRKGLSYEQYF.

V and J are TRBV7-2 and TRBJ2-3, with TRBD2 identical over 11 bases. This CDR3 is 15 amino acids long. The V and J ends lost 4 bases and 8 bases, in that order; junction bases with no gene match: 8. Germline lookup yields CDR1 SGHTA and CDR2 FQGNSA. CDR3 DNA sequence: TGTGCCAGCAGCTCCTTAGCGGGGGGGCGTGGTACGCAGTATTTT. It is translated as CASSSLAGGRGTQYF. The whole variable domain, filled in from reference TRBV7-2 and TRBJ2-3, reads GAGVSQSPSNKVTEKGKDVELRCDPISGHTALYWYRQSLGQGLEFLIYFQGNSAPDKSGLPSDRFSAERTGGSVSTLTIQRTQQEDSAVYLCASSSLAGGRGTQYFGPGTRLTVL.

The table lists this clonotype with many counts. This sequence joins TRBV18 and TRBJ2-7; D unclear. The length of the CDR3 is 13 residues. From germline, CDR1 is KGHSH and CDR2 LQKENI. Between the trimmed V and J ends, which lost 3 bases and 3 bases, there was a span of 9 bases. CDR3 nucleotides: TGTGCCAGCTCACCTCCCGCCGGCTACGAGCAGTACTTC. Its protein product is CASSPPAGYEQYF.

There are a few counts of this clonotype. CDR3 nucleotide sequence: TGTGCCAGCAGTTACTCTAGGGGCTACAATGAGCAGTTCTTC. Translation: CASSYSRGYNEQFF. The chain joins TRBV6-5 to TRBJ2-1; possibly TRBD1 for D (5 bases). V shed 0 bases and J shed 3 bases, with 6 bases lying between them. The CDR3 totals 14 residues. Germline loops: CDR1 MNHEY, CDR2 SVGAGI.

The sample holds many counts of this clonotype. The V call is TRBV5-1, the J call TRBJ2-1; D call uncertain. The germline V gene has CDR1 SGHRS and CDR2 YFSETQ. With 8 bases removed from V and 0 bases from J, the gap between germline ends came to 12 bases. CDR3 length equals 14 residues. The CDR3 reads CARTKAHSYNEQFF. CDR3 coding DNA: TGCGCCAGGACCAAGGCCCACTCCTACAATGAGCAGTTCTTC.

The table lists this clonotype with a few counts. The chain carries TRBV13 and TRBJ2-2; no reliable D call. V was clipped by 2 bases and J by 4 bases, with 11 bases between them. The CDR3 loop spans 15 amino acids. Germline-derived CDR1 and CDR2 are PRHDT and FYEKMQ (reference sequence). CDR3 sequence (DNA): TGTGCCAGCAGCTTACGATTCGACCCCACCGGGGAGCTGTTTTTT. Amino acid sequence: CASSLRFDPTGELFF. The full variable domain, completed using reference TRBV13 and TRBJ2-2, is AAGVIQSPRHLIKEKRETATLKCYPIPRHDTVYWYQQGPGQDPQFLISFYEKMQSDKGSIPDRFSAQQFSDYHSELNMSSLELGDSALYFCASSLRFDPTGELFFGEGSRLTVL.

V usage is TRBV7-9 and J usage is TRBJ2-5; D is unresolved. V lost 2 bases and J 2 bases, leaving 6 bases between the germline ends. This CDR3 is 13 amino acids long. Per germline, CDR1 SEHNR and CDR2 FQNEAQ (reference sequence). CDR3 residues: CASSLPQQETQYF. The CDR3 DNA follows: TGTGCCAGCAGCTTACCCCAGCAAGAGACCCAGTACTTC. Full variable domain (rest looked up from reference TRBV7-9 and TRBJ2-5): DTGVSQNPRHKITKRGQNVTFRCDPISEHNRLYWYRQTLGQGPEFLTYFQNEAQLEKSRLLSDRFSAERPKGSFSTLEIQRTEQGDSAMYLCASSLPQQETQYFGPGTRLLVL.

This clonotype was counted only a few times. This chain links TRBV2 with TRBJ2-6, with a possible D match to TRBD1 (5 bases). Trimming cost V 8 bases and J 1 base, with 9 bases left between them. The CDR3 spans 14 residues. Germline V gene sequence: CDR1 SNHLY, CDR2 FYNNEI. The CDR3 reads CASLRGSGANVLTF. CDR3 in DNA: TGTGCCAGCCTTAGGGGATCTGGGGCCAACGTCCTGACTTTC.

V usage is TRBV24-1 and J usage is TRBJ2-3; TRBD1 is a possible D gene (7 bases). V was trimmed by 9 bases and J by 4 bases, leaving 13 bases between them. CDR3 size: 13 residues. Per germline, CDR1 KGHDR and CDR2 SFDVKD. CDR3 DNA: TGTGCCACCGGACAGGAGGGGCCAGATACGCAGTATTTT. It specifies CATGQEGPDTQYF.